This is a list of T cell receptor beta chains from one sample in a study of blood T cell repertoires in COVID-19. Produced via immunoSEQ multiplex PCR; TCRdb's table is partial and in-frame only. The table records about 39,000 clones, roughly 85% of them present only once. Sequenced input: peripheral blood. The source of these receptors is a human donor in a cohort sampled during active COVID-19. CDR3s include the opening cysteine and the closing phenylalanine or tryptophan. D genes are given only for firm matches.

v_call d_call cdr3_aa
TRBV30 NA CAWSPIGSPLHF
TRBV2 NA CASNQGRDQPQHF
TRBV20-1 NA CSASSGGGTQYF
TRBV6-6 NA CASSYSGGNTEAFF
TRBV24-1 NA CATSDFEGYYTF
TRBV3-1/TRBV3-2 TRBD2 CASSPTSGGYNEQFF
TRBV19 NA CASSIDRRSEAFF
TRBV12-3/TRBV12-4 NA CASSYGTFSKAFF
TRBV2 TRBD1 CATSDRATEAFF
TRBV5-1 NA CASSPSQGRSYEQYF
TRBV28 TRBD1 CAGQGAGELFF
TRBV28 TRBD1 CASSGAGTGSYEQYF
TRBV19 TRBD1 CASSIEGTGVNEQFF
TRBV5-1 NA CASSLWPTNEKLFF
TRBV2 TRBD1 CASSVGQAYNEQFF
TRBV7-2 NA CASSSDRFYGYTF
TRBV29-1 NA CSVDKAPGGGYTF
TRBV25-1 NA CASSEPIGRDSPLHF
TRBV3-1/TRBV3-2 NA CASSRAGDTQYF
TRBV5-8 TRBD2 CASSLKRGGKPYEQYF
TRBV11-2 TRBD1 CASSSSTGLSEAFF
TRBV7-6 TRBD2 CASSLSGGNYNEQFF
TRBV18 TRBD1 CASSLDRIYGYTF
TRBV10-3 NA CAIGPQSYNEQFF
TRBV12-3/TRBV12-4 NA CASRQGSTGELFF
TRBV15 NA CATSREAGNEKLFF
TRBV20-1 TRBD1 CSASAILGQGVNEQYF
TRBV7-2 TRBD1 CASSNPRQGSYGYTF
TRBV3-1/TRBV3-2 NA CASSPGAADLKGYTF
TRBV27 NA CASRRNTGELFF
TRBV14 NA CASSLTPGGGYTF
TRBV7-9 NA CASSPIAISGNTIYF
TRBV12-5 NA CASGLYGYKAGNTIYF
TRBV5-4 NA CASSLKPEEYNEQFF
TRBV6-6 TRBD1 CASSFTGTGNYEQYF
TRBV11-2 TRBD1 CASSLGRGQGSWSDTQYF
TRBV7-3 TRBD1 CASSSQGAPYNEQFF
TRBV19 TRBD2 CASSIKAGAHNEQFF
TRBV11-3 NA CASSSQGNEQFF
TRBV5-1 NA CASTTDYNSPLHF
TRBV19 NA CASSISLRAQGQFF
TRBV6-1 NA CASSEEGRSYGYTF
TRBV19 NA CASSIGRVTNYGYTF
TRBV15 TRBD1 CATSSPGTGRVKETQYF
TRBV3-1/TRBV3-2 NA CASSPMGAAGYTF
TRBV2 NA CASSARGAADTQYF
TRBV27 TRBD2 CASRSGGGAGNEQFF
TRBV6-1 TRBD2 CASSDWTSGGRTDTQYF
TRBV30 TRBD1 CAWSPTGGFTGELFF
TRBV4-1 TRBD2 CASSQASGGTYNEQFF
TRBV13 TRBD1 CASSDRASGNTIYF
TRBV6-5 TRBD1 CASGGSQGGGYTF
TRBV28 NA CASMTPVSPGEQYF